These T cell receptor beta chains were read from a single sample in a study of human versus mouse CDR3 diversity and MHC coevolution. The protocol was immunoSEQ multiplex PCR, while the TCRdb copy is restricted to in-frame clones and leaves out a portion. The table records some 82,000 clones, around 93% of them present only once. The sample was naive CD4+ T cells from blood. These receptors were obtained from a person between 25 and 69 years old in good health. The CDR3 runs from the conserved cysteine through the conserved F or W. The D gene is left open where the match is weak. Size is omitted from some rows. Given values are once, few, many or a class for expanded clones.

j_call: TRBJ2-5
clone_size: -
d_call: TRBD2
v_call: TRBV4-3
cdr3_nt: TGCGCCAGCAGCCAGGGTAGGAGCGGGAGGGCCAGGGAGACCCAGTACTTC
cdr3_aa: CASSQGRSGRARETQYF

j_call: TRBJ2-1
clone_size: -
d_call: -
v_call: TRBV5-4
cdr3_nt: TGTGCCAGCAGCTTGGGAGGGAGCTCCTACAATGAGCAGTTCTTC
cdr3_aa: CASSLGGSSYNEQFF

j_call: TRBJ2-7
clone_size: -
d_call: -
v_call: TRBV19
cdr3_nt: TGTGCCAGTAGTATGAGGGGGTCCCTCTCCTACGAGCAGTACTTC
cdr3_aa: CASSMRGSLSYEQYF

j_call: TRBJ2-2
clone_size: -
d_call: -
v_call: TRBV19
cdr3_nt: TGTGCCAGCGACCGCTACTTATCGACGGGCACCGGGGAGCTGTTTTTT
cdr3_aa: CASDRYLSTGTGELFF

j_call: TRBJ2-7
clone_size: -
d_call: TRBD1
v_call: TRBV5-1
cdr3_nt: TGCGCCAGCAGCGGGGACAGGGGGCTCTACGAGCAGTACTTC
cdr3_aa: CASSGDRGLYEQYF

j_call: TRBJ1-4
clone_size: -
d_call: -
v_call: TRBV30
cdr3_nt: TGTGCCTGGAGTGCGGTTGGAAAACTGTTTTTT
cdr3_aa: CAWSAVGKLFF

j_call: TRBJ1-1
clone_size: -
d_call: -
v_call: TRBV25-1
cdr3_nt: TGTGCCAGCACCCGGGGGGGAAACACTGAAGCTTTCTTT
cdr3_aa: CASTRGGNTEAFF

j_call: TRBJ2-3
clone_size: -
d_call: TRBD2
v_call: TRBV10-3
cdr3_nt: TGTGCCATCAGTTCTATGCGGGAGGGCCTCTCAGATACGCAGTATTTT
cdr3_aa: CAISSMREGLSDTQYF

j_call: TRBJ1-5
clone_size: -
d_call: TRBD1
v_call: TRBV28
cdr3_nt: TGTGCCAGCAGTGCGAATACCGGGACAGAGGGCCAGCCCCAGCATTTT
cdr3_aa: CASSANTGTEGQPQHF

j_call: TRBJ2-1
clone_size: -
d_call: -
v_call: TRBV29-1
cdr3_nt: TGCAGCGGGAGTCTGACCTGGAATGAGCAGTTCTTC
cdr3_aa: CSGSLTWNEQFF

j_call: TRBJ1-1
clone_size: -
d_call: -
v_call: TRBV28
cdr3_nt: TGTGCCGGTTCCCGTTCAGGGGCGCCCATGAACACTGAAGCTTTCTTT
cdr3_aa: CAGSRSGAPMNTEAFF

j_call: TRBJ2-1
clone_size: -
d_call: -
v_call: TRBV6-4
cdr3_nt: TGTGCCAGCAGTGACCTTTGGGGACGGGACATGGTCGAGCAGTTCTTC
cdr3_aa: CASSDLWGRDMVEQFF

j_call: TRBJ1-4
clone_size: -
d_call: -
v_call: TRBV7-9
cdr3_nt: TGTGCCAGCAGCTTCCGGGAAAAACTGTTTTTT
cdr3_aa: CASSFREKLFF

j_call: TRBJ2-1
clone_size: -
d_call: -
v_call: TRBV6-6
cdr3_nt: TGTGCCAGCAACAAAAGGGGTAACGATGAGCAGTTCTTC
cdr3_aa: CASNKRGNDEQFF

j_call: TRBJ2-7
clone_size: -
d_call: TRBD1
v_call: TRBV28
cdr3_nt: TGTGCCAGCAGCCGCGCTCCGGGACAGGGGTTTTACGAGCAGTACTTC
cdr3_aa: CASSRAPGQGFYEQYF

j_call: TRBJ1-2
clone_size: -
d_call: -
v_call: TRBV4-3
cdr3_nt: TGCGCCAGCAGCCAAGGGGAGGGGGGTACCTATGGCTACACCTTC
cdr3_aa: CASSQGEGGTYGYTF

j_call: TRBJ2-1
clone_size: once
d_call: TRBD1
v_call: TRBV18
cdr3_nt: TGTGCCAGCTCTCCGTACAGGGGTAATGAGCAGTTCTTC
cdr3_aa: CASSPYRGNEQFF

j_call: TRBJ2-7
clone_size: -
d_call: -
v_call: TRBV11-2
cdr3_nt: TGTGCCAGCAGCCCCCATGGGGCAGGAGACTCCTACGAGCAGTACTTC
cdr3_aa: CASSPHGAGDSYEQYF

j_call: TRBJ1-2
clone_size: -
d_call: -
v_call: TRBV4-3
cdr3_nt: TGCGCCAGCAGCCAAGATCCCACGGGTAACTATGGCTACACCTTC
cdr3_aa: CASSQDPTGNYGYTF

j_call: TRBJ1-2
clone_size: -
d_call: -
v_call: TRBV18
cdr3_nt: TGTGCCAGCTCACCACCGAATCAATCCAGGGTGAGCTACACCTTC
cdr3_aa: CASSPPNQSRVSYTF

j_call: TRBJ1-2
clone_size: -
d_call: -
v_call: TRBV5-4
cdr3_nt: TGTGCCAGCAGTCAGGAGGGAGGAGGCTATGGCTACACCTTC
cdr3_aa: CASSQEGGGYGYTF

j_call: TRBJ1-1
clone_size: -
d_call: -
v_call: TRBV27
cdr3_nt: TGTGCCAGCAGTTTATCGCGACCCGGAGTAGCTTTCTTT
cdr3_aa: CASSLSRPGVAFF

j_call: TRBJ2-1
clone_size: -
d_call: TRBD2
v_call: TRBV9
cdr3_nt: TGTGCCAGCAGCGTAGGAGGTAGCGGGGGCACTTTCAGAGGTGAGCAGTTCTTC
cdr3_aa: CASSVGGSGGTFRGEQFF

j_call: TRBJ1-1
clone_size: -
d_call: -
v_call: TRBV5-1
cdr3_nt: TGCGCCAGCAGCTCCGGGCCCGGGGTGGCTGAAGCTTTCTTT
cdr3_aa: CASSSGPGVAEAFF

j_call: TRBJ2-7
clone_size: -
d_call: TRBD1
v_call: TRBV7-2
cdr3_nt: TGTGCCAGCAGCTTAGAGGGACAGGGATGGTACGAGCAGTACTTC
cdr3_aa: CASSLEGQGWYEQYF

j_call: TRBJ2-7
clone_size: -
d_call: -
v_call: TRBV7-2
cdr3_nt: TGTGCCAGCAGCTTACGGGACACCGGCTACGAGCAGTACTTC
cdr3_aa: CASSLRDTGYEQYF

j_call: TRBJ2-7
clone_size: -
d_call: TRBD1
v_call: TRBV7-2
cdr3_nt: TGTGCCAGCAGCTGGGACAGAACCTACGAGCAGTACTTC
cdr3_aa: CASSWDRTYEQYF

j_call: TRBJ2-2
clone_size: -
d_call: -
v_call: TRBV10-3
cdr3_nt: TGTGCCACCGCATCCGGGTCGGACACCGGGGAGCTGTTTTTT
cdr3_aa: CATASGSDTGELFF

j_call: TRBJ1-2
clone_size: -
d_call: TRBD1
v_call: TRBV28
cdr3_nt: TGTGCCATCTTATCCGGGACAGCAAATGGCTACACCTTC
cdr3_aa: CAILSGTANGYTF

j_call: TRBJ2-7
clone_size: -
d_call: TRBD1
v_call: TRBV30
cdr3_nt: TGTGCCTGGAGTATCCCGGGACAGGGTCTTTACGAGCAGTACTTC
cdr3_aa: CAWSIPGQGLYEQYF

j_call: TRBJ2-5
clone_size: once
d_call: -
v_call: TRBV11-2
cdr3_nt: TGTGCCAGCAGCTTAGGACAGTCTCAAGAGACCCAGTACTTC
cdr3_aa: CASSLGQSQETQYF

j_call: TRBJ2-7
clone_size: -
d_call: -
v_call: TRBV19
cdr3_nt: TGTGCCAGTAGTATAGACCGTCACGGGGAGCAGTACTTC
cdr3_aa: CASSIDRHGEQYF

j_call: TRBJ2-7
clone_size: -
d_call: -
v_call: TRBV5-1
cdr3_nt: TGCGCCAGCAGCCCGGCGGGCGTTTACGAGCAGTACTTC
cdr3_aa: CASSPAGVYEQYF

j_call: TRBJ2-1
clone_size: once
d_call: -
v_call: TRBV11-2
cdr3_nt: TGTGCCAGCAGCTTAGCATCTTTTCGGGGGAATGAGCAGTTCTTC
cdr3_aa: CASSLASFRGNEQFF

j_call: TRBJ1-4
clone_size: -
d_call: -
v_call: TRBV5-5
cdr3_nt: TGTGCCAGCAGCTTTGGCGGGGATGAAAAACTGTTTTTT
cdr3_aa: CASSFGGDEKLFF

j_call: TRBJ2-1
clone_size: -
d_call: -
v_call: TRBV14
cdr3_nt: TGTGCCAGCAGCCATCCCTATAGAAGCCATGAGGGGGATGAGCAGTTCTTC
cdr3_aa: CASSHPYRSHEGDEQFF

j_call: TRBJ1-2
clone_size: -
d_call: TRBD1
v_call: TRBV9
cdr3_nt: TGTGCCAGCAGCGGAACAGGGGCGGTTGAGAGTGGCTACACCTTC
cdr3_aa: CASSGTGAVESGYTF

j_call: TRBJ1-4
clone_size: -
d_call: -
v_call: TRBV2
cdr3_nt: TGTGCCAGCATCCCACGGACGGGGGAAAAACTGTTTTTT
cdr3_aa: CASIPRTGEKLFF

j_call: TRBJ2-7
clone_size: -
d_call: TRBD1
v_call: TRBV18
cdr3_nt: TGTGCCAGCTCCCGTGCCCGGGACAGTTTTTACGAGCAGTACTTC
cdr3_aa: CASSRARDSFYEQYF

j_call: TRBJ2-1
clone_size: -
d_call: -
v_call: TRBV30
cdr3_nt: TGTGCCTGGAGTGTCAACAGGAACTACAATGAGCAGTTCTTC
cdr3_aa: CAWSVNRNYNEQFF